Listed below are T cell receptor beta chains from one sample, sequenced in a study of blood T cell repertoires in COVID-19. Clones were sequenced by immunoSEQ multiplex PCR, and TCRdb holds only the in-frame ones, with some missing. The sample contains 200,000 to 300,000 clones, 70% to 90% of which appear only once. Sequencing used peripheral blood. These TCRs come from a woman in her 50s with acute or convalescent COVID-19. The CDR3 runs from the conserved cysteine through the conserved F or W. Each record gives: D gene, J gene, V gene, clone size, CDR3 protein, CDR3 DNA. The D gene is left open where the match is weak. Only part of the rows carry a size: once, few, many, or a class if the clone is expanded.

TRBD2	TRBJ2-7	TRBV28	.	CASSLLGCEGFVAGGPYEQYF	TGTGCCAGCAGTTTATTGGGCTGCGAGGGATTCGTAGCGGGAGGGCCGTACGAGCAGTACTTC
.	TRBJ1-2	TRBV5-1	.	CASSLNQVYGYTF	TGCGCCAGCAGCTTGAATCAGGTCTATGGCTACACCTTC
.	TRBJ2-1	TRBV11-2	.	CASSLAGNNEQFF	TGTGCCAGCAGCTTAGCAGGCAACAATGAGCAGTTCTTC
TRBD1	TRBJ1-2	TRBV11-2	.	CASSLVGRGRTGYTF	TGTGCCAGCAGCTTAGTGGGCAGGGGGCGAACTGGCTACACCTTC
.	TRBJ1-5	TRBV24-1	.	CATSEGGMGGNQPQHF	TGTGCCACCAGTGAGGGGGGAATGGGCGGCAATCAGCCCCAGCATTTT
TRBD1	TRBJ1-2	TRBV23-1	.	CASSPSTGGKDYGYTF	TGCGCCAGCAGTCCCTCGACAGGGGGCAAAGACTATGGCTACACCTTC
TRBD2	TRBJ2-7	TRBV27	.	CASSRLAGANYEQYF	TGTGCCAGCAGTCGTCTAGCGGGGGCCAACTACGAGCAGTACTTC
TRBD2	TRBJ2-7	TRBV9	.	CASSVGLSLAGVVSYEQYF	TGTGCCAGCAGCGTAGGTCTTAGTCTAGCGGGAGTGGTTTCCTACGAGCAGTACTTC
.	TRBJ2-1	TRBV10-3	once	CAITSGPTYNEQFF	TGTGCCATTACAAGCGGGCCTACCTACAATGAGCAGTTCTTC
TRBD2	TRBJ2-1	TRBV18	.	CASSPHPPGLAGRNEQFF	TGTGCCAGCTCACCACACCCACCCGGACTAGCGGGAAGGAATGAGCAGTTCTTC
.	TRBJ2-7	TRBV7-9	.	CASSPRLNPYEQYF	TGTGCCAGCAGCCCTCGACTGAATCCCTACGAGCAGTACTTC
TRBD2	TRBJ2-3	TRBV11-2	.	CASSLWAGGLSTDTQYF	TGTGCCAGCAGCTTATGGGCGGGAGGGTTGAGCACAGATACGCAGTATTTT
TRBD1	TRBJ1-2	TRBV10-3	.	CAISEGQEAYGYTF	TGTGCCATCAGTGAGGGACAGGAGGCATATGGCTACACCTTC
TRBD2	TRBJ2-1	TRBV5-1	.	CASSSKGLAANNEQFF	TGCGCCAGCAGCTCTAAAGGACTAGCGGCCAACAATGAGCAGTTCTTC
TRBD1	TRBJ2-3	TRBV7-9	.	CASSDRGTDTQYF	TGTGCCAGCAGCGACAGGGGCACAGATACGCAGTATTTT
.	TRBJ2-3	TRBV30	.	CAWNRGSDTQYF	TGTGCCTGGAATCGGGGGTCTGATACGCAGTATTTT
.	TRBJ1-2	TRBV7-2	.	CASSVGAGNYGYTF	TGTGCCAGCAGTGTGGGGGCAGGGAACTATGGCTACACCTTC
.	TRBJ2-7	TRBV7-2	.	CASSLLAAVTYEQYF	TGTGCCAGCAGCTTACTAGCTGCGGTTACCTACGAGCAGTACTTC
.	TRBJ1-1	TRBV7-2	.	CASSLKRGGAFF	TGTGCCAGCAGCTTAAAAAGGGGAGGTGCTTTCTTT
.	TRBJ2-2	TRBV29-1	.	CSVGQTNTGELFF	TGCAGCGTTGGACAGACCAACACCGGGGAGCTGTTTTTT
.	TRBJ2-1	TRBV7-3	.	CASSSRGSYNEQFF	TGTGCCAGCAGCTCCCGGGGGTCCTACAATGAGCAGTTCTTC
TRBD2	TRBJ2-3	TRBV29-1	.	CSVGRLAGDTDTQYF	TGCAGCGTTGGTCGGCTAGCGGGAGACACAGATACGCAGTATTTT
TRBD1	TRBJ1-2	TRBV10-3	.	CAISESDRDDGYTF	TGTGCCATCAGTGAGTCTGACAGGGATGACGGCTACACCTTC
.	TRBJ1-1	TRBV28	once	CASSLFGGTEAFF	TGTGCCAGCAGTTTATTCGGCGGGACTGAAGCTTTCTTT
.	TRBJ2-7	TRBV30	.	CAWSVGGGAYEQYF	TGTGCCTGGAGTGTTGGGGGCGGAGCCTACGAGCAGTACTTC
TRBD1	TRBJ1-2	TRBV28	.	CASSLFRTGGGYTF	TGTGCCAGCAGTTTGTTCAGGACAGGGGGAGGCTACACCTTC
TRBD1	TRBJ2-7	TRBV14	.	CASSLGTGNYYEQYF	TGTGCCAGCAGCCTAGGGACAGGGAATTACTACGAGCAGTACTTC
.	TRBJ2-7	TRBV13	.	CASSTSYEQYF	TGTGCCAGCAGCACTTCCTACGAGCAGTACTTC
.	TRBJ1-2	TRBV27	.	CASRQGYGYTF	TGTGCCAGCAGACAGGGCTATGGCTACACCTTC
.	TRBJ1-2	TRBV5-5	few	CASSLTRVNYGYTF	TGTGCCAGCAGCTTGACCAGGGTTAACTATGGCTACACCTTC
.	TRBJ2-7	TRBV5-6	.	CASSSRLGSYEQYF	TGTGCCAGCAGCTCGAGGTTGGGCTCCTACGAGCAGTACTTC
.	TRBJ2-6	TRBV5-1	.	CASSKQGSGANVLTF	TGCGCCAGCAGCAAACAGGGTTCTGGGGCCAACGTCCTGACTTTC